The 2 T cell receptor beta chains below all came from one sample that was sequenced in a study of beta chain features in type 1 diabetes. General observations from the study: Shorter TCRB CDR3s, moderately but significantly so, marked every one of the four CD4+ subsets in Type 1 diabetes patients.

The whole isolated RNA underwent reverse transcription, so sequencing captured expressed TCRB transcripts. Using immunoSEQ multiplex PCR, the repertoire was profiled, and TCRdb retains in-frame clones only, with some absent. The sample has hundreds of thousands of clones; roughly 13% are singletons. The antigens for these receptors are not known. The source material was naive CD4+ T cells from blood. These receptors all stem from a man between 18 and 35 years old with type 1 diabetes.

This chain uses TRBV7-9 with TRBJ1-4; D unresolved. Germline assignment: CDR1 SEHNR and CDR2 FQNEAQ (reference sequence). The CDR3 length is 14 residues. V was cut by 0 bases and J by 8 bases, with 10 bases left in between. CDR3 residues: CASSLAGFAEKLFF. Here the CDR3 DNA reads TGTGCCAGCAGCTTAGCAGGGTTCGCGGAAAAACTGTTTTTT.

V usage is TRBV28 and J usage is TRBJ1-5, with D possibly matching TRBD1 (6 bases). This CDR3 contains 15 residues. The germline gives CDR1 MDHEN, CDR2 SYDVKM. Trimming took 1 base from V and 4 from J, leaving 11 bases between them. The CDR3 sequence is CASSLSPRGNQPQHF. In nucleotides, the CDR3 is TGTGCCAGCAGTTTATCTCCCAGGGGAAATCAGCCCCAGCATTTT. The whole variable domain, remainder taken from reference TRBV28 and TRBJ1-5, is DVKVTQSSRYLVKRTGEKVFLECVQDMDHENMFWYRQDPGLGLRLIYFSYDVKMKEKGDIPEGYSVSREKKERFSLILESASTNQTSMYLCASSLSPRGNQPQHFGDGTRLSIL.